This T cell receptor beta chain was profiled in a study of T cell responses to AZD1222 COVID-19 vaccine. Some clones are missing from TCRdb's copy, which holds only in-frame ones; the method was immunoSEQ multiplex PCR. The repertoire holds more than 110,000 clones, 90% seen once, with roughly 3.1% in the top ten. Germline CDR1 LGHNT, CDR2 FRNRAP. This CDR3 spans 14 amino acids. V shed 3 bases and J shed 4 bases, with 10 bases lying between them. This TCR was sampled from an adult in good health. The material was peripheral blood, obtained on day 0 of AZD1222 vaccination. The V call is TRBV12-5, the J call TRBJ1-5; maybe TRBD1 (6 bases). The CDR3 is CASGFGGGNQPQHF. The CDR3, as DNA: TGTGCTAGTGGTTTCGGAGGGGGGAATCAGCCCCAGCATTTT.